The present entry profiles one TCR beta chain with its context. Its antigen is undetermined. Specified time point: peripheral blood 6 weeks after treatment start. Patients yielded 1 to 8 samples each, pretreatment and on-treatment. The data stem from a study of PD-L1 blockade in urothelial cancer. Study-wide results and caveats: Expansion of tumor-associated blood clones at 3 weeks was greater in durable-benefit patients.

Sequenced by immunoSEQ multiplex PCR; TCRdb stores in-frame clones only, minus some. The sample holds roughly 100,000 clones, 70% to 90% seen once. CDR1 and CDR2 from the germline V gene are SNHLY and FYNNEI. This CDR3 region has 13 residues. After removal of 6 bases from V and 6 bases from J, the junction contained 4 bases not matched to a gene. The sequence derives from a man aged 70-80 years with urothelial cancer. Sequenced material: PBMCs, taken around atezolizumab (anti-PD-L1) treatment. The genes are TRBV2 and TRBJ1-2; 10 bases agree with TRBD1. In nucleotides, the CDR3 is TGTGCCAGCAGCCGACAGGGGGCCCATGGCTACACCTTC. Translated: CASSRQGAHGYTF.